This T cell receptor (beta chain) was sequenced in a study of T cell repertoires in cytomegalovirus infection. Looking at the study overall: From public TCR beta signatures came an indication of both CMV infection and matching HLA type.

The V gene lost 3 bases and the J gene lost 0 bases, with 9 bases spanning the gap. Germline V lookup: CDR1 MNHNY, CDR2 SVGAGI (reference sequence). CDR3 length equals 16 residues. TCRdb processed the reads anew with MiXCR; each CDR3 protein has one entry. Here the sample spans roughly 860,000 distinct CDR3 sequences, around a third being singletons. This clonotype was detected a few times. What it recognizes is unknown. Study observations and caveats: Dominant in the ex vivo response were TCR beta clonotypes restricted by HLA-C and specific for CMV.

This sequence joins TRBV6-6 and TRBJ1-6; no definite D call. The origin of this receptor is a human donor in good health (CMV status not recorded). Some clones in this sample may be carry-over from other donors' samples. The sequencing here drew on cultured CD8+ T cells from PBMCs, taken from culture after CMV antigen stimulation. The CDR3 sequence is CASSYVVSSYNSPLHF. Written as DNA, the CDR3 is TGTGCCAGCAGTTATGTGGTATCCTCCTATAATTCACCCCTCCACTTT.